Below, 17 T cell receptor beta chains from the same sample are listed, as sequenced in a study of blood T cell repertoires in COVID-19. This table comes from immunoSEQ multiplex PCR, and its TCRdb copy is limited to in-frame clones, with some not included. Seen here are 15,000 to 20,000 clones, about 92% observed once, and the top ten hold about 6%. Input material: peripheral blood. The receptors were sampled from a human donor in a cohort sampled during active COVID-19.

This rearrangement joins TRBV5-1 to TRBJ2-3, with D possibly being TRBD2 (5 bases). Germline V lookup: CDR1 SGHRS, CDR2 YFSETQ. Trimming cost V 5 bases and J 5 bases, with 18 bases left between them. The CDR3 totals 15 residues. CDR3 nucleotides: TGCGCCAGCAGGGACGCGGACTCAGAGATAGATACGCAGTATTTT. Protein product: CASRDADSEIDTQYF.

The V gene is TRBV6-5, the J gene TRBJ1-1, with D tentatively TRBD1 (5 bases). V lost 7 bases, J lost 5 bases, and 11 bases lay in between. Per germline, CDR1 MNHEY and CDR2 SVGAGI. The CDR3 is 12 residues long. The CDR3 spells CASTPGLTEAFF. DNA for the CDR3: TGTGCCAGCACCCCAGGGTTGACTGAAGCTTTCTTT.

The chain employs TRBV3-1 (or the pseudogene TRBV3-2) and TRBJ2-1, with TRBD1 identical over 10 bases. The CDR3 contains 17 residues. Germline lookup yields CDR1 LGHDT and CDR2 YNNKEL (reference sequence). V dropped 0 bases and J dropped 9; count of bases not matched to a gene: 11. CDR3 DNA sequence: TGTGCCAGCAGCCAAGACGCCACGGACAGGGGGTACTTTGAGCAGTTCTTC. The encoded protein is CASSQDATDRGYFEQFF.

The chain has TRBV10-2 and TRBJ2-7; D might be TRBD2 (5 bases). V lost 0 bases, J lost 2 bases, and 8 bases lay in between. The CDR3 is 14 residues long. CDR1 is WSHSY, CDR2 SAAADI, per germline. The CDR3 loop reads CASSESLGTYEQYF. CDR3 sequence (DNA): TGCGCCAGCAGTGAGTCACTAGGCACCTACGAGCAGTACTTC.

The chain employs TRBV6-4 and TRBJ1-6, with 9 nucleotides matching TRBD1. Losses at the gene ends were 5 bases for V and 11 bases for J; bases not matched to a gene: 7. The CDR3 totals 14 residues. CDR1 and CDR2 (germline): MRHNA, SNTAGT. CDR3 bases: TGTGCCAGCAGTCGGGACAGGGAAGGTGCACCCCTCCACTTT. Its translation: CASSRDREGAPLHF.

The chain joins TRBV11-3 to TRBJ2-3, with 11 bases identical to TRBD1. The V segment lost 5 bases and the J segment 3 bases; nucleotides outside the gene matches: 4. CDR3 size: 15 residues. Germline V lookup: CDR1 SGHNT, CDR2 YENEEA. The CDR3 DNA reads TGTGCCAGCAGCCGGGACAGGGGGTGGACAGATACGCAGTATTTT. Protein: CASSRDRGWTDTQYF.

V is TRBV28 and J is TRBJ1-1; D not resolved. V was shortened by 4 bases and J by 0 bases, with 6 bases between the two germline ends. This CDR3 has 13 amino acids. Germline V gene data show CDR1 as MDHEN and CDR2 as SYDVKM. The CDR3 nucleotides are TGTGCCAGCAGTTCCGACATGAACACTGAAGCTTTCTTT. Translation: CASSSDMNTEAFF.

The chain has TRBV5-1 and TRBJ1-4; D remains ambiguous. Trimming removed 4 bases at V and 4 bases at J, with 11 bases between. The CDR3 has 14 residues. From germline, CDR1 is SGHRS and CDR2 YFSETQ. CDR3 in amino acids: CASSPEWSNEKLFF. CDR3 coding DNA: TGCGCCAGCAGCCCCGAGTGGAGTAATGAAAAACTGTTTTTT.

This chain joins TRBV7-2 and TRBJ2-3, with 10 bases that match TRBD2. CDR1 is SGHTA, CDR2 FQGNSA, per germline. This CDR3 comprises 14 residues. V gave up 5 bases and J gave up 4 bases; unmatched junction bases: 3. Here the CDR3 reads CASSQGLASDTQYF. The CDR3 region has the DNA TGTGCCAGCAGCCAGGGACTAGCGTCAGATACGCAGTATTTT.

V usage is TRBV4-2 and J usage is TRBJ1-5; no clear D gene. V was shortened by 0 bases and J by 1 base, with 7 bases between the two germline ends. This CDR3 has 15 amino acids. Per germline, CDR1 LGHNA and CDR2 YNFKEQ. Here the CDR3 reads CASSQDSMSNQPQHF. The CDR3 DNA reads as TGTGCCAGCAGCCAAGATAGTATGAGCAATCAGCCCCAGCATTTT.

This clone was counted only a few times. The chain uses TRBV14 and TRBJ1-4; no firm D call. The ends were cut back, 0 bases at V and 11 bases at J, with 10 bases in the middle. This CDR3 contains 13 residues. Germline CDR1 SGHDN, CDR2 FVKESK. CDR3 amino acids: CASSQDMRHKLFF. The CDR3 bases are TGTGCCAGCAGCCAAGATATGAGGCACAAACTGTTTTTT.

The chain combines TRBV5-4 with TRBJ2-3; tentatively, D is TRBD2 (5 bases). Trimming took 0 bases from V and 3 from J, leaving 17 bases between them. Germline lookup yields CDR1 SGHNT and CDR2 YYREEE (reference sequence). CDR3 length: 17 amino acids. The CDR3 is CASSLGAGRAGTDTQYF. The CDR3 DNA reads as TGTGCCAGCAGCTTGGGGGCCGGAAGGGCGGGTACAGATACGCAGTATTTT.

The J gene is TRBJ2-7, the V gene TRBV28; 12 bases match TRBD2. J was trimmed by 1 base and V by 5 bases; bases with no gene match: 6. Germline V lookup: CDR1 MDHEN, CDR2 SYDVKM. This CDR3 has 16 amino acids. CDR3 sequence reads: CASSRLAGDFSYEQYF. The DNA of the CDR3 is TGTGCCAGCAGTCGACTAGCGGGAGACTTTTCCTACGAGCAGTACTTC. The full variable domain, in which reference TRBV28 and TRBJ2-7 provide the parts outside the CDR3, is DVKVTQSSRYLVKRTGEKVFLECVQDMDHENMFWYRQDPGLGLRLIYFSYDVKMKEKGDIPEGYSVSREKKERFSLILESASTNQTSMYLCASSRLAGDFSYEQYFGPGTRLTVT.

This chain uses TRBV6-4 with TRBJ2-3; 11 nucleotides align to TRBD2. Trimming removed 5 bases from V and 4 bases from J; junction bases left unmatched: 8. The CDR3 runs 16 residues. CDR1 MRHNA and CDR2 SNTAGT come from the germline V gene. CDR3 residues: CASSPLVAGGPDTQYF. The CDR3 DNA follows: TGTGCCAGCAGTCCATTAGTAGCGGGGGGGCCAGATACGCAGTATTTT.

This chain joins TRBV15 and TRBJ2-3; 9 nucleotides agree with TRBD1. The germline CDR1 and CDR2 sequences are LNHNV and YYDKDF (reference sequence). This CDR3 is 16 amino acids long. With 5 bases clipped from V and 4 bases from J, the junction kept 10 bases outside the gene matches. CDR3 loop: CATSLLLGQGADTQYF. As DNA, the CDR3 is TGTGCCACCAGCCTATTATTGGGACAGGGCGCAGATACGCAGTATTTT.

This chain joins TRBV27 and TRBJ2-1, with TRBD2 matching 10 bases. Losses at the gene ends were 6 bases for V and 3 bases for J; bases not matched to a gene: 8. This CDR3 is built from 16 residues. Germline-derived CDR1 and CDR2 are MNHEY and SMNVEV (reference sequence). DNA of the CDR3: TGTGCCAGCAGGGGGAGCGGGGGGGACTTCTACAATGAGCAGTTCTTC. Translation: CASRGSGGDFYNEQFF.

The chain joins TRBV13 to TRBJ1-1, with 7 positions matching TRBD1. The CDR3 length is 16 residues. After removal of 5 bases from V and 5 bases from J, the junction contained 14 bases not matched to a gene. Germline V gene data show CDR1 as PRHDT and CDR2 as FYEKMQ (reference sequence). The CDR3: CASSLRTGPEVTEAFF. CDR3 in DNA: TGTGCCAGCAGCCTCCGGACAGGCCCCGAGGTAACTGAAGCTTTCTTT. The entire variable domain, with the rest obtained from reference TRBV13 and TRBJ1-1, is as follows: AAGVIQSPRHLIKEKRETATLKCYPIPRHDTVYWYQQGPGQDPQFLISFYEKMQSDKGSIPDRFSAQQFSDYHSELNMSSLELGDSALYFCASSLRTGPEVTEAFFGQGTRLTVV.